This TCR beta chain originates from a study of blood T cell repertoires in COVID-19. Study-level background: Samples of COVID-19 (acute and convalescent) were obtained from the United States, Italy and Spain. T cells, B-cell-depleted T cells, or PBMCs supplied cDNA or gDNA.

Per the study methods: Cell counts per sample came from amplifying reference gene primers. TCRdb keeps only in-frame clones here, not all; method: immunoSEQ multiplex PCR. D and trimming were read from the DNA, whereas the V and J calls and clone size are those reported in that table. The repertoire holds fewer than 150,000 clones, with about 90% as singletons. This clone has just one count. The source of this sequence is a man between 65 and 79 years old who had recovered from COVID-19. The material sequenced was peripheral blood.

Here the CDR3 reads CASSRLRGQGTGELFF. DNA of the CDR3: TGTGCCAGCTCACGACTGAGGGGGCAAGGGACCGGGGAGCTGTTTTTT. The chain employs TRBV18 and TRBJ2-2; 7 bases match TRBD1. Looked up from germline, CDR1 is KGHSH and CDR2 is LQKENI. J gave up 5 bases and V 4 bases, and 10 bases lay outside the gene matches. The CDR3 extends over 16 amino acids.